This note documents a single T cell receptor beta chain sequence. Its specificity is not known. Other DNA sequences in this specimen translate into the identical CDR3. The sample is drawn from a study of shared clonotypes between healthy human individuals. The study's findings and limits: In this cohort, only blood was sampled, and tissue repertoires likely differ. Estimated richness was generally greater in naive than memory subsets.

Template for every sorted-subset replicate PCR totaled around 200 ng DNA, around 32,000 T cell genomes. Generated by immunoSEQ multiplex PCR, the TCRdb table keeps only in-frame clones and is missing some. The table lists approximately 740,000 clones, 74% of them singletons. The CDR3 sequence is 13 residues long. Germline V gives CDR1 MDHEN, CDR2 SYDVKM. The V end lost 3 bases, the J end lost 1 base, and 6 bases lay between the germline ends. Sequencing was done on a sample of memory CD4+ T cells sorted from blood. Subset in this sample: CD45RA-negative fraction. This chain uses TRBV28 with TRBJ1-1; D is unclear. The TCR was taken from a woman aged 25 to 39 in good health. In DNA form, the CDR3 reads TGTGCCAGCAGTTTCAATCGGAACACTGAAGCTTTCTTT. It is translated as CASSFNRNTEAFF.